This entry describes one T cell receptor (beta chain). Its antigen is still unknown. The data belong to a study of cytomegalovirus exposure and HLA in healthy donors. About the research overall: Most donors, 81% of a few hundred genotyped, fell in the Caucasian-associated ancestry cluster. Findings of the study overall: In vitro testing confirmed three CMV-associated chains as specific for CMV antigens. Trimming of TCR beta V- and J-genes showed a link, identified in a later analysis, to a missense DCLRE1C variant.

V gave up 7 bases and J gave up 0 bases; unmatched junction bases: 7. The V gene's germline CDR1 is MRHNA and CDR2 SNTAGT. The CDR3 runs 15 residues. The PCR contained 60 Vbeta and 13 Jbeta primers. Sequencing was performed with immunoSEQ multiplex PCR; in TCRdb, only in-frame clones are kept and a portion is missing. The sample holds some 150,000 clones, around 73% seen once. The TCR was taken from a female donor in good health and CMV-seronegative. Material for sequencing was PBMCs. The rearrangement uses TRBV6-4 and TRBJ1-1; 8 nucleotides match TRBD1. The CDR3 loop reads CASKQGATMNTEAFF. CDR3 in DNA: TGTGCCAGCAAGCAGGGGGCTACTATGAACACTGAAGCTTTCTTT.